This T cell receptor (beta chain) was retrieved from a study of cytomegalovirus exposure and HLA in healthy donors. Study details: An early release of data contained about 85 million unique TCRs, which came from HLA-typed donors. General study results and limits: Reportedly, TCR beta sequences accurately predicted HLA-A and HLA-B alleles in most subjects.

CDR1 and CDR2 from the germline V gene are ENHRY and SYGVKD. V lost 5 bases and J 7 bases, leaving 12 bases between the germline ends. This CDR3 is built from 13 residues. Comment on this clone: What it binds is unknown.

Vbeta (60) and Jbeta (13) primers were used in the PCR. The method was immunoSEQ multiplex PCR; TCRdb's version includes in-frame clones alone and lacks a portion of them. The table lists about 160,000 clones, 84% of them singletons. V gene TRBV10-3 combines with J gene TRBJ2-1, with D possibly being TRBD1 (6 bases). The clonotype comes from a young man in good health and CMV-seronegative. Sequencing used PBMCs. This CDR3 is CAISHPQGNEQFF. The CDR3, as DNA: TGTGCCATCAGTCACCCACAGGGAAATGAGCAGTTCTTC.